The entry below gives a single T cell receptor (beta chain) sequence along with its context. Per the study methods: Scientists estimated how many nucleated cells there were by amplifying reference gene primers. Here immunoSEQ multiplex PCR was the method, and the copy in TCRdb shows in-frame clones only, minus some. The V and J calls and the clone size are those of that table, but D and trimming were determined from the DNA. In the table there are roughly 130,000 clones, less than 90% of which are singletons. This entry is derived from a study of blood T cell repertoires in COVID-19. Study details: COVID-19 samples collected from the United States, Italy and Spain covered acute and convalescent phases. Nucleic acid was either cDNA or gDNA, and it came from T cells, B-cell-depleted T cells, or PBMCs.

This CDR3 region has 15 residues. V was pared by 8 bases and J by 7 bases, with 14 bases of the junction left unmatched. Germline V gene sequence: CDR1 SNHLY, CDR2 FYNNEI. This rearrangement joins TRBV2 to TRBJ2-1, with 7 bases that match TRBD2. The sample taken for sequencing was peripheral blood. The TCR comes from a man younger than 45 with COVID-19, enrolled during active disease. The CDR3 DNA follows: TGTGCCAGCGCTAGTTTAGCGGGCCGAGGGAATGAGCAGTTCTTC. Translation gives CASASLAGRGNEQFF.